This T cell receptor beta chain was profiled in a study of shared clonotypes between healthy human individuals (TCRdb year 2020). About the study as a whole: The cohort included three men and a couple of women between 18 and 49 years of age. For each donor, CD4 naive and CD4 memory were each run on three plates, CD8 naive on two plates, and CD8 memory on one plate. To estimate repertoire size and how much clonotype sharing occurs between individuals, the study deeply sequenced the blood TCR repertoires of several healthy adults. Libraries were prepared and TCR repertoires were sequenced by different laboratories using diverse techniques, in order to increase sequencing depth and limit assay-specific biases. Leukapheresis yielded between about 0.94 and 9 billion PBMCs per donor.

What the work shows at the level of the full study, not this receptor alone: Based on pairwise subsampling, the degree of clonotype sharing among donors was expected to be affected by sequencing depth. The genetic and exposure-history diversity represented was limited by the small number of donors. Sharing across a handful of donors was observed for about 5% of naive CD4, over 3% of naive CD8, about 2.3% of memory CD4, and about 0.39% of memory CD8 clonotypes. Incomplete sequencing was indicated by rarefaction of sorted-subset datasets, despite the large sequencing depth. Naive subsets generally had larger estimated clonotype richness than memory subsets did. Higher generation probabilities were observed for clonotypes shared by all four sorted-subset donors than for non-shared clonotypes. Sampling was restricted to blood, and TCR repertoires in tissues likely differ from the TCR repertoires found in blood.

Taken from cysteine to phenylalanine, the CDR3 has 11 residues. The retained sequence is limited to the CDR3, 33 bases, with the frame set at the first base. From the germline V gene, CDR1 is MNHEY and CDR2 is SVGAGI. V loses 2 bases, J loses 5 bases, and the germline ends lie 4 bases apart. Of note for this clone: Its antigen target is currently unknown. Base qualities are not at hand, and no much larger clone is one base apart. Other DNA sequences in the same sample also yield this CDR3.

The donors were healthy, HIV-negative adults with no recently reported acute infections or vaccinations. Every donor was a Caucasian adult residing in Nashville, Tennessee, USA. CD4+ T cells were enriched by magnetic negative selection, after which naive cells were positively selected on CD45RA and the negative fraction was taken as the memory subset. Blood was collected by leukapheresis, and PBMCs were isolated by Ficoll-Histopaque density gradient centrifugation and then cryopreserved in liquid nitrogen vapor phase. Analytical flow cytometry was used to check the purity and quantity of every magnetically sorted T cell population. Genomic DNA was isolated from every sorted fraction and measured by UV absorbance on a Nanodrop 2000c. TCR CDR3 regions were amplified from genomic DNA by multiplex PCR using the deep immunoSEQ assay. Extracted genomic DNA from each cell subset was spread evenly across all wells of several immunoSEQ 96-well plates, with each plate serving as a replicate. For sorted subsets, around 200 ng genomic DNA, equal to 30,000 to 35,000 T cell genomes, was loaded into each replicate PCR. Purified libraries were measured with a Qubit 3.0 fluorometer, size-checked on a Bioanalyzer 2100, and measured again with the KAPA Library Quantification kit. A separate single-read 150-cycle Illumina NextSeq 550 flow cell was used to sequence each immunoSEQ 96-well plate. The paper's processing steps were these. The immunoSEQ output contained only junctional sequences without quality scores, so filtering could not match that applied to full-length reads. To assign V/J genes and CDR3, sequences were annotated against IMGT germline references using PyIR, a Python wrapper for IgBLAST v1.9. Reads with weak V/J assignments (E-value above 1e-6), missing CDR3, stop codons, out-of-frame junctions, or ambiguous translated residues were removed. V3J clonotypes were defined as sequences sharing an identical inferred V gene, J gene, and CDR3 amino acid sequence. Percentage overlap between repertoires was computed as shared unique clonotypes divided by the size of the smaller repertoire. Three approaches were used to assess repertoire richness: RTK rarefaction, the Chao1 estimator, and Recon v2.1 estimates of unobserved clonotypes. Generation probabilities were computed with OLGA for all TCRbeta clonotypes obtained by the gDNA method from several donors. The table comes from immuneACCESS by way of TCRdb, which keeps in-frame sequences with V and J called. Part of the clones is missing from these tables; in studies checked, under half for an unresolved V gene and the rest for unknown reasons. V, J and clone size reflect that table, while D and trimming were determined from the DNA. Recorded for this sample are 850,000 to 1,200,000 clones; about 70% of them occurred a single time. Roughly 1.5% of the sample belongs to the ten largest clones.

Sequenced sample: memory CD4+ T cells sorted from blood. According to the study, the label for this sample's cell subset or site signals: CD45RA-negative fraction. The rearranged chain carries TRBV6-5 and TRBJ2-7, with no confident D gene call. The sequence was collected from a man between 18 and 29 years old in good health. CDR3 loop: CASSYGDEQYF. The nucleotide sequence reads TGTGCCAGCAGTTACGGAGACGAGCAGTACTTC.